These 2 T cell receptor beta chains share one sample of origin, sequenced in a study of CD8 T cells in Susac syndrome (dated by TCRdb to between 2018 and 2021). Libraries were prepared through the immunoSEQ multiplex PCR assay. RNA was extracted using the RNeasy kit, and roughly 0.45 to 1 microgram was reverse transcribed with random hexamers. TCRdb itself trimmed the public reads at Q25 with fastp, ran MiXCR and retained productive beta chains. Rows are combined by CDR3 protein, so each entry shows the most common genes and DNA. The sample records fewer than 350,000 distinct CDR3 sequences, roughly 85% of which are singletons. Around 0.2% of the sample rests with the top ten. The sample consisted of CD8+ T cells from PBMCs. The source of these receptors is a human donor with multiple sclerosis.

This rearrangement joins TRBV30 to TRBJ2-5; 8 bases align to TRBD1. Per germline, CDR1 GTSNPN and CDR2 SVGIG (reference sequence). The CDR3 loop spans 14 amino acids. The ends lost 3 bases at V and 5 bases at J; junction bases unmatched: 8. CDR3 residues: CAWSQGAGMETQYF. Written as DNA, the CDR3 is TGTGCCTGGAGCCAGGGGGCTGGGATGGAGACCCAGTACTTC.

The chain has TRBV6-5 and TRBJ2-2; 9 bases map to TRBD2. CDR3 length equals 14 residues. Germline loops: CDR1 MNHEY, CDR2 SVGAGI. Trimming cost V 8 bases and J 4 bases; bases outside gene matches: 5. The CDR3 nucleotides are TGTGCCAGCGTCGGCGGGAGGGCCACCGGGGAGCTGTTTTTT. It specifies CASVGGRATGELFF.